A selection of T cell receptor beta chains follows, all from one sample in a study of blood T cell repertoires in COVID-19. Sequenced by immunoSEQ multiplex PCR; TCRdb stores in-frame clones only, minus some. The repertoire consists of fewer than 400,000 clones, with 70% to 90% occurring once and the leading ten covering about 3%. The sample was peripheral blood. The receptors originated from a human donor in a cohort sampled during active COVID-19. CDR3s include the opening cysteine and the closing phenylalanine or tryptophan. The D gene is left open where the match is weak. Where a row states a size, it is once, few, many or the class of an expanded clone; other rows omit it.

V: TRBV5-4
size: .
J: TRBJ1-1
D: .
CDR3: CASSLAGVGTEAFF
DNA: TGTGCCAGCAGCTTGGCAGGGGTGGGTACTGAAGCTTTCTTT

V: TRBV7-2
size: few
J: TRBJ1-4
D: .
CDR3: CASSPRQATNEKLFF
DNA: TGTGCCAGCAGCCCCAGACAGGCAACTAATGAAAAACTGTTTTTT

V: TRBV11-3
size: once
J: TRBJ2-3
D: .
CDR3: CASSLVAGTDTQYF
DNA: TGTGCCAGCAGCTTGGTAGCGGGCACAGATACGCAGTATTTT

V: TRBV28
size: .
J: TRBJ1-1
D: .
CDR3: CASMLLLGGSGETEAFF
DNA: TGTGCCAGCATGCTCCTCCTTGGGGGGAGTGGGGAGACTGAAGCTTTCTTT

V: TRBV7-9
size: few
J: TRBJ1-1
D: .
CDR3: CASSTPGREAEAFF
DNA: TGTGCCAGCAGTACCCCAGGGAGGGAAGCTGAAGCTTTCTTT

V: TRBV6-4
size: .
J: TRBJ2-3
D: TRBD2
CDR3: CASSDSSGGAEDTQYF
DNA: TGTGCCAGCAGTGACTCCAGCGGGGGGGCCGAGGATACGCAGTATTTT

V: TRBV4-1
size: .
J: TRBJ1-4
D: .
CDR3: CASSHATSTGVANEKLFF
DNA: TGCGCCAGCAGCCACGCTACCAGTACGGGGGTCGCTAATGAAAAACTGTTTTTT

V: TRBV24-1
size: .
J: TRBJ2-3
D: TRBD2
CDR3: CATSDASGGTDTQYF
DNA: TGTGCCACCAGTGATGCTAGCGGGGGCACAGATACGCAGTATTTT

V: TRBV6-5
size: .
J: TRBJ2-5
D: .
CDR3: CASGARFQETQYF
DNA: TGTGCCAGCGGGGCCCGCTTCCAAGAGACCCAGTACTTC

V: TRBV3-1/TRBV3-2
size: .
J: TRBJ2-5
D: .
CDR3: CASSQVRLETQYF
DNA: TGTGCCAGCAGCCAAGTCCGTCTAGAGACCCAGTACTTC

V: TRBV5-6
size: .
J: TRBJ1-1
D: .
CDR3: CASSFLTANTEAFF
DNA: TGTGCCAGCAGCTTCCTAACAGCGAACACTGAAGCTTTCTTT

V: TRBV6-5
size: .
J: TRBJ1-2
D: .
CDR3: CASSSTGYRGYTF
DNA: TGTGCCAGCAGTTCAACAGGGTATCGTGGCTACACCTTC

V: TRBV29-1
size: few
J: TRBJ2-5
D: TRBD2
CDR3: CSVENGESGGAEETQYF
DNA: TGCAGCGTTGAAAATGGGGAAAGCGGGGGGGCCGAGGAGACCCAGTACTTC

V: TRBV7-9
size: .
J: TRBJ1-2
D: .
CDR3: CASSSDSNYGYTF
DNA: TGTGCCAGCAGCTCCGACAGTAACTATGGCTACACCTTC

V: TRBV6-2/TRBV6-3
size: .
J: TRBJ2-5
D: .
CDR3: CASSYRREETQYF
DNA: TGTGCCAGCAGTTACAGGAGGGAAGAGACCCAGTACTTC

V: TRBV19
size: few
J: TRBJ1-1
D: .
CDR3: CASSMGANTEAFF
DNA: TGTGCCAGTAGTATGGGGGCGAACACTGAAGCTTTCTTT

V: TRBV9
size: .
J: TRBJ2-1
D: TRBD2
CDR3: CASSALGGGGPYNEQFF
DNA: TGTGCCAGCAGCGCTCTTGGGGGCGGGGGGCCGTACAATGAGCAGTTCTTC

V: TRBV30
size: .
J: TRBJ1-2
D: .
CDR3: CAWSSGVNHGYTF
DNA: TGTGCCTGGAGTAGTGGAGTTAACCATGGCTACACCTTC

V: TRBV11-3
size: .
J: TRBJ2-2
D: .
CDR3: CASSLGGLANTGELFF
DNA: TGTGCCAGCAGCTTAGGCGGGCTCGCGAACACCGGGGAGCTGTTTTTT

V: TRBV30
size: .
J: TRBJ1-1
D: .
CDR3: CAWSRTGWTEAFF
DNA: TGTGCCTGGAGTAGAACAGGGTGGACTGAAGCTTTCTTT

V: TRBV4-1
size: .
J: TRBJ2-1
D: TRBD2
CDR3: CASSQDLQRLAGGEQFF
DNA: TGCGCCAGCAGCCAAGATTTACAGCGACTAGCGGGCGGTGAGCAGTTCTTC

V: TRBV2
size: .
J: TRBJ1-5
D: .
CDR3: CASRLYHRTNQPQHF
DNA: TGTGCCAGCCGACTCTACCACAGGACCAATCAGCCCCAGCATTTT

V: TRBV29-1
size: .
J: TRBJ2-7
D: TRBD1
CDR3: CSVVGQGGEEQYF
DNA: TGCAGCGTTGTGGGACAGGGGGGGGAGGAGCAGTACTTC

V: TRBV6-2/TRBV6-3
size: once
J: TRBJ2-7
D: TRBD1
CDR3: CASSPKPRQGPFSYEQYF
DNA: TGTGCCAGCAGTCCGAAACCCCGACAGGGGCCCTTCTCCTACGAGCAGTACTTC

V: TRBV21-1
size: .
J: TRBJ2-7
D: .
CDR3: CASRTGFSSYEQYF
DNA: TGTGCCAGCAGGACGGGTTTTAGCTCCTACGAGCAGTACTTC

V: TRBV28
size: .
J: TRBJ1-3
D: .
CDR3: CASSSPRRGSGNTIYF
DNA: TGTGCCAGCAGTTCTCCCCGAAGGGGGAGTGGAAACACCATATATTTT

V: TRBV7-9
size: .
J: TRBJ1-6
D: .
CDR3: CASSRDESNTDYNSPLHF
DNA: TGTGCCAGCAGCCGGGATGAGTCGAATACAGATTATAATTCACCCCTCCACTTT